This T cell receptor (beta chain) appears in the sequencing data of a study of identifying expanded T cells in peripheral blood. The data were produced by immunoSEQ multiplex PCR, yet TCRdb's version contains in-frame clones alone and is incomplete. The data contain under 150,000 clones, 84% of them singletons. In germline, CDR1 is MGHRA, CDR2 YSYEKL. V was cut by 1 base and J by 4 bases, with 5 bases left in between. The CDR3 is made up of 13 amino acids. Study-level findings and limits: Two-week clone count variance significantly increased as total template count grew. Over around two and four weeks, about 15 and 19 clones changed, versus around 1.3 between replicates.

For this clone: The antigen remains unidentified.

During the collection period, no donor immune events like infections were recorded. This chain connects TRBV4-1 to TRBJ1-5, with D hard to call. Sequencing was carried out using blood. The receptor's source is a person aged 18 to 75 in good health. DNA of the CDR3: TGCGCCAGCAGCCAAGGAAGGAATCAGCCCCAGCATTTT. Protein product: CASSQGRNQPQHF.